This T cell receptor (beta chain) was sequenced in a study of CXCR3-negative and CXCR3-positive naive CD8 T cells. General study results and limits: Naive cells that were CXCR3-negative or CXCR3-positive used TRBV-TRBJ genes alike, while memory cells diverged. Diversity in memory CD8+ cells fell much lower than the comparably high levels seen in both naive subsets. CXCR3-positive naive cells carried more hydrophobic TRB CDR3s than CXCR3-negative naive cells did.

In triplicate, each CD8+ T cell subset was sorted at some 300,000 cells per replicate. Naive cells were sorted as CD45RO-, CCR7+, CD27+ and CD95-. Regarding this clonotype: The antigen remains undetermined.

This CDR3 is built from 17 residues. CDR1 is PRHDT, CDR2 FYEKMQ, per germline (reference sequence). UMI-labeled 5' RACE yielded the TRB cDNA libraries. Reprocessing the 5' RACE reads, TCRdb reports a single entry for every CDR3 protein and omits DNA. This sample contains 85,000 to 130,000 distinct CDR3 sequences. This TCR was recovered from a human donor in good health. Some clones in this sample may be carry-over from other donors' samples. The rearrangement uses TRBV13 and TRBJ2-7; TCRdb's assignment of TRBD1 cannot be checked, as there is no DNA. Specimen: naive CXCR3+ CD8+ T cells from blood. Subset described: CD45RO-CCR7+CD27+CD95- naive CD8+ T cells expressing CXCR3 (TNR3+). The CDR3 region is CASSLGPGDRSSYEQYF.